This T cell receptor (beta chain) was sequenced for a study of T cells in Graves' hyperthyroidism and ophthalmopathy. Study as a whole: Peripheral blood was secured at the point of initial diagnosis, before any treatment. Findings and caveats of the study: In the blood, most expanded thyroid clonotypes above 0.001 appeared as well.

TCR beta CDR3 regions were amplified from RNA. The HTBI primer set was used in a first-round RT-PCR of the TCR CDR3. TCRdb reanalysed the multiplex PCR reads using MiXCR and keeps one entry per CDR3 protein. Among hundreds of thousands of distinct CDR3 sequences, roughly 13% were seen once, and the ten largest hold 5.5% to 7.5%. Uncontrolled infection, other autoimmune disease, pregnancy and lactation each barred patients from inclusion. Source material for PBMCs was 10 ml fresh peripheral blood. This clonotype was observed many times. As yet, its antigen is unknown. The receptor's source is a woman aged 25 to 39 with Graves' hyperthyroidism that later progressed to Graves' ophthalmopathy. The sequenced sample consisted of blood.

CDR3 loop: CATGAVANTGELFF. The CDR3 bases are TGTGCCACCGGAGCGGTTGCGAACACCGGGGAGCTGTTTTTT. The chain uses TRBV27 and TRBJ2-2, with a tentative D call TRBD2 (5 bases). This CDR3 region has 14 residues. Trimming removed 10 bases at V and 0 bases at J, with 12 bases between. CDR1 and CDR2 from the germline V gene are MNHEY and SMNVEV (reference sequence).